The 17 T cell receptor beta chains listed next were all sequenced from one sample in a study of T-cell memory formation after mild COVID-19. Via MiXCR, TCRdb re-called the 5' RACE reads, giving one row per CDR3 protein. Among 44,000 or so distinct CDR3 sequences listed, approximately 9.7% were seen once. Sequenced input: PBMCs or a T cell subset sorted from them (not recorded which). The receptors originated from an adult woman who had mild COVID-19 (a few samples of this study predate the infection). Cell type and time point are not known.

This clonotype has a handful of counts. J is TRBJ1-1 and V is TRBV3-1; D call uncertain. The CDR3 consists of 14 residues. Germline values: CDR1 LGHDT, CDR2 YNNKEL (reference sequence). With 3 bases removed from V and 1 base from J, the gap between germline ends came to 9 bases. The CDR3 protein is CASSHRRSNTEAFF. Written as DNA, the CDR3 is TGTGCCAGCAGCCATCGGAGATCGAACACTGAAGCTTTCTTT.

This chain uses TRBV24-1 with TRBJ1-5; TRBD1 is a possible D gene (5 bases). The germline gives CDR1 KGHDR, CDR2 SFDVKD. V shed 4 bases and J shed 2 bases, with 14 bases lying between them. This CDR3 region has 16 residues. This CDR3 is CATSEAGGLGNQPQHF. The CDR3 DNA is TGTGCCACCAGTGAGGCTGGGGGTCTTGGCAATCAGCCCCAGCATTTT.

In its sample, this clonotype was seen a few times. This rearrangement joins TRBV5-4 to TRBJ2-1; D not resolved. Germline CDR1 reads SGHNT; CDR2 reads YYREEE (reference sequence). This CDR3 contains 14 residues. The ends were cut back, 0 bases at V and 7 bases at J, with 11 bases in the middle. The CDR3 sequence is CASSLEARPNEQFF. Here the CDR3 DNA reads TGTGCCAGCAGCTTGGAAGCCAGGCCTAATGAGCAGTTCTTC.

The rearrangement joins TRBV12-3 or TRBV12-4 to TRBJ1-5; the D is unclear. The CDR3 has 12 amino acids. V was shortened by 4 bases and J by 6 bases, with 7 bases between the two germline ends. The CDR3 nucleotides read TGTGCCAGCAGTTCGGTCCCTCAGCCCCAGCATTTT. Encoded protein: CASSSVPQPQHF.

This clonotype was detected only a few times. This chain's CDR3 is CASSLDRVSYNEQFF. In DNA form, the CDR3 reads TGCGCCAGCAGCTTGGACAGGGTTTCCTACAATGAGCAGTTCTTC. The J gene is TRBJ2-1, the V gene TRBV5-1, with a possible D match to TRBD1 (6 bases). Trimming shortened V by 0 bases and J by 1 base, and 8 bases separated the two germline ends. CDR3 length equals 15 residues. Germline V gives CDR1 SGHRS, CDR2 YFSETQ. The whole variable domain, filled in from reference TRBV5-1 and TRBJ2-1, reads KAGVTQTPRYLIKTRGQQVTLSCSPISGHRSVSWYQQTPGQGLQFLFEYFSETQRNKGNFPGRFSGRQFSNSRSEMNVSTLELGDSALYLCASSLDRVSYNEQFFGPGTRLTVL.

The chain links TRBV6-5 to TRBJ2-1; TRBD2 aligns across 14 bases. The CDR3 runs 14 residues. The V and J ends lost 1 base and 15 bases, in that order; junction bases with no gene match: 5. Germline lookup yields CDR1 MNHEY and CDR2 SVGAGI. CDR3 nucleotides: TGTGCCAGCAGTTACTTGGGACTAGCGGGAGCAATGTTCTTC. This codes for CASSYLGLAGAMFF.

The chain recombines TRBV5-1 with TRBJ1-3, with TRBD1 matching 7 bases. The CDR3 covers 13 residues. Germline V gene lookup returns CDR1 SGHRS and CDR2 YFSETQ. With 5 bases clipped from V and 6 bases from J, the junction kept 5 bases outside the gene matches. The CDR3 sequence is CASRKTGLNTIYF. The CDR3 coding sequence is TGCGCCAGCAGGAAGACAGGGTTAAACACCATATATTTT.

This clonotype occurred many times. This sequence joins TRBV11-2 and TRBJ1-1; D is ambiguous. Germline V gene sequence: CDR1 SGHAT, CDR2 FQNNGV. Trimming took 1 base from V and 3 from J, leaving 12 bases between them. The CDR3 is 15 amino acids. The CDR3 loop is CASSLGPFRDTEAFF. The CDR3 nucleotides read TGTGCCAGCAGCTTAGGTCCATTTCGCGACACTGAAGCTTTCTTT.

This clonotype was detected only a few times. The chain links TRBV7-9 to TRBJ1-1; no reliable D call. V dropped 1 base and J dropped 0 bases, with 6 bases sitting between them. The length of the CDR3 is 14 residues. Germline values: CDR1 SEHNR, CDR2 FQNEAQ (reference sequence). The CDR3 spells CASSLEVLNTEAFF. The CDR3 coding sequence is TGTGCCAGCAGCTTAGAGGTATTGAACACTGAAGCTTTCTTT.

The J gene is TRBJ1-5, the V gene TRBV19, with D possibly matching TRBD1 (5 bases). CDR1 and CDR2 from the germline V gene are LNHDA and SQIVND (reference sequence). The V gene lost 1 base and the J gene lost 0 bases, with 22 bases spanning the gap. The CDR3 loop spans 20 amino acids. CDR3 in DNA: TGTGCCAGTAGTATAGTGGGGGGTCTCGGCGGGGTAATTAGCAATCAGCCCCAGCATTTT. The encoded protein is CASSIVGGLGGVISNQPQHF.

This clonotype came up many times. CDR3 amino acids: CASSLALTGTSFNEQFF. CDR3 nucleotide sequence: TGCGCCAGCAGCTTGGCCCTGACCGGGACTAGTTTCAATGAGCAGTTCTTC. This chain connects TRBV5-1 to TRBJ2-1; TRBD2 agrees at 8 bases. This CDR3 region has 17 residues. Germline lookup yields CDR1 SGHRS and CDR2 YFSETQ. V lost 0 bases and J lost 6; bases outside the gene matches: 11.

This chain joins TRBV5-1 and TRBJ1-1; D is possibly TRBD1 (6 bases). The CDR3 length is 15 residues. Between the trimmed V and J ends, which lost 2 bases and 1 base, there was a span of 12 bases. CDR1 and CDR2 from the germline V gene are SGHRS and YFSETQ. The CDR3 region is CASSLQGEGNTEAFF. As DNA, the CDR3 is TGCGCCAGCAGCTTACAGGGAGAGGGGAACACTGAAGCTTTCTTT. The full variable domain, with the rest looked up from reference TRBV5-1 and TRBJ1-1, is KAGVTQTPRYLIKTRGQQVTLSCSPISGHRSVSWYQQTPGQGLQFLFEYFSETQRNKGNFPGRFSGRQFSNSRSEMNVSTLELGDSALYLCASSLQGEGNTEAFFGQGTRLTVV.

This clonotype turned up a few times. V gene TRBV20-1 combines with J gene TRBJ1-4, with a tentative D call TRBD1 (6 bases). Trimming cost V 0 bases and J 3 bases, with 11 bases left between them. Germline CDR1 DFQATT, CDR2 SNEGSKA (reference sequence). The CDR3 has 15 amino acids. CDR3 nucleotides: TGCAGTGCTAGAGATACGGGGGCTGCTAATGAAAAACTGTTTTTT. Its translation: CSARDTGAANEKLFF.

This chain uses TRBV14 with TRBJ2-7; the D gene is possibly TRBD2 (5 bases). The V end lost 2 bases, the J end lost 6 bases, and 17 bases lay between the germline ends. The CDR3 sequence is 15 residues long. The germline V gene encodes CDR1 SGHDN and CDR2 FVKESK. CDR3 in amino acids: CASSQTGSNSGEQYF. Here the CDR3 DNA reads TGTGCCAGCAGCCAAACGGGGAGTAACTCGGGCGAGCAGTACTTC.

The chain carries TRBV9 and TRBJ2-3, with TRBD2 matching over 13 bases. The CDR3 runs to 17 residues. J was trimmed by 2 bases and V by 0 bases; bases with no gene match: 3. Per the germline V gene, CDR1 is SGDLS and CDR2 is YYNGEE. The CDR3 sequence: CASSVGGTSGVTDTQYF. CDR3 nucleotides: TGTGCCAGCAGCGTAGGGGGGACTAGCGGGGTCACAGATACGCAGTATTTT.

This clonotype is judged medium-sized (0.01 to 0.1%). The CDR3 protein is CASSYIVWGVPSSYEQYF. CDR3 nucleotides: TGTGCCAGCAGTTATATAGTCTGGGGGGTCCCGAGCTCCTACGAGCAGTACTTC. V usage is TRBV7-2 and J usage is TRBJ2-7; tentative D call: TRBD2 (6 bases). CDR3 length: 18 amino acids. V lost 6 bases and J 0 bases, leaving 24 bases between the germline ends. Germline V gene data show CDR1 as SGHTA and CDR2 as FQGNSA.

There are a few counts of this clonotype. The genes are TRBV30 and TRBJ2-1; TRBD2 might be the D (6 bases). The V end lost 3 bases, the J end lost 5 bases, and 11 bases lay between the germline ends. The CDR3 runs to 13 residues. Per the germline V gene, CDR1 is GTSNPN and CDR2 is SVGIG (reference sequence). CDR3 DNA sequence: TGTGCCTGGAGAAGACTAGGGGACAATGAGCAGTTCTTC. This codes for CAWRRLGDNEQFF.